The rows below give T cell receptor beta chains drawn from one sample of a study of beta chain features in type 1 diabetes. Some clones are missing from TCRdb's copy, which holds only in-frame ones; the method was immunoSEQ multiplex PCR. This table has a few hundred thousand clones, about 30% appearing once. Sequenced material: naive CD4+ T cells from blood. These receptors came from a man aged 18 to 30 in good health. Both conserved end residues are part of each CDR3. A D gene is named only where the DNA matches it firmly. The listing skips clone size in some rows; elsewhere it reads once, few, many or a size class.

TRBV7-9	TRBJ1-5	.	.	TGTGCCAGCCCGTCGCCCCAGCATTTT	CASPSPQHF
TRBV11-1	TRBJ2-3	TRBD2	.	TGTGCCAGCAGCCGTTTGACTAGCGTGAGCACAGATACGCAGTATTTT	CASSRLTSVSTDTQYF
TRBV19	TRBJ2-7	.	few	TGTGCCAGTAGCCTTCGGGACGGCTCCTACGAGCAGTACTTC	CASSLRDGSYEQYF
TRBV7-9	TRBJ2-3	.	.	TGTGCCAGCAGCTTGGACCCTGCAACAACTCAGTATTTT	CASSLDPATTQYF
TRBV9	TRBJ2-1	TRBD2	few	TGTGCCAGCAGCGCGAAGGTAGCGGGAGTGGACAATGAGCAGTTCTTC	CASSAKVAGVDNEQFF
TRBV25-1	TRBJ2-6	TRBD1	few	TGTGCCAGCAGCGCAGGACAGGGGGCTTCTGGGGCCAACGTCCTGACTTTC	CASSAGQGASGANVLTF
TRBV5-1	TRBJ1-1	.	.	TGCGCCAGCAGCTTGGCGGGGAGAAGTACTGAAGCTTTCTTT	CASSLAGRSTEAFF
TRBV30	TRBJ1-5	.	.	TGTGCCTGGAGGGAGACAGAGAATCAGCCCCAGCATTTT	CAWRETENQPQHF
TRBV7-9	TRBJ2-6	.	few	TGTGCCAGCAGCCGAAGCTCTGGGGCCAACGTCCTGACTTTC	CASSRSSGANVLTF
TRBV20-1	TRBJ2-7	.	.	TGCAGTGCTAGAGGAGGATACGAGCAGTACTTC	CSARGGYEQYF
TRBV25-1	TRBJ2-2	TRBD1	once	TGTGCCAGCAGTGAACAAACAGGGGGCGTGAACACCGGGGAGCTGTTTTTT	CASSEQTGGVNTGELFF
TRBV12-5	TRBJ1-5	.	few	TGTGCTAGTGGCAAAGGGGAGGGGCAGCCCCAGCATTTT	CASGKGEGQPQHF
TRBV30	TRBJ2-2	.	.	TGTGCCTGGAGTGAGGTGGCAGCTGCCGGGGAGCTGTTTTTT	CAWSEVAAAGELFF
TRBV19	TRBJ2-5	TRBD1	.	TGTGCCAGTAGGGTGACAGGGGGTAAGGAGACCCAGTACTTC	CASRVTGGKETQYF
TRBV6-5	TRBJ1-1	.	.	TGTGCCAGCAGTGGATCGGGACGGAGTGAAGCTTTCTTT	CASSGSGRSEAFF
TRBV29-1	TRBJ2-4	TRBD1	once	TGCAGCGTTGAAGGACAGGGGGGGAACATTCAGTACTTC	CSVEGQGGNIQYF
TRBV21-1	TRBJ1-5	.	.	TGTGCCAGCAGCAAATGTGCCAGGGGGCAGAGTCAGCCCCAGCATTTT	CASSKCARGQSQPQHF
TRBV29-1	TRBJ1-1	.	.	TGCAGCGCGTGGGTGAACACTGAAGCTTTCTTT	CSAWVNTEAFF
TRBV15	TRBJ2-1	TRBD2	.	TGTGCCACCAGCAGCGAACTACTAGCGGGAGGGTTAGATAATGAGCAGTTCTTC	CATSSELLAGGLDNEQFF
TRBV2	TRBJ2-2	.	few	TGTGCCAGCAGGGGGGCCGGGGAGCTGTTTTTT	CASRGAGELFF
TRBV7-9	TRBJ2-3	TRBD1	.	TGTGCCAGCAGCTTGTTGGTGACAGGGGACACAGATACGCAGTATTTT	CASSLLVTGDTDTQYF
TRBV7-9	TRBJ2-7	TRBD1	once	TGTGCCAGCATCCCCGGGACAGGGAGGTTCGAGCAGTACTTC	CASIPGTGRFEQYF
TRBV4-1	TRBJ2-3	TRBD1	once	TGCGCCAGCAGCCCGGGTCGAGGACAGGGGTCAGATACGCAGTATTTT	CASSPGRGQGSDTQYF
TRBV29-1	TRBJ1-2	TRBD1	.	TGCAGCGTCTCCGGGACAGGGGCCCCAATCTATGGCTACACCTTC	CSVSGTGAPIYGYTF
TRBV29-1	TRBJ2-7	.	.	TGCAGCGTTGTGTGGGGTGTCGACGAGCAGTACTTC	CSVVWGVDEQYF
TRBV14	TRBJ2-1	.	few	TGTGCCAGCAGCCATGCAGGCTCCTACAATGAGCAGTTCTTC	CASSHAGSYNEQFF
TRBV9	TRBJ2-2	TRBD2	.	TGTGCCAGCAGCGTAGGCGTTAGCGGGAGGCATCCCGGGGAGCTGTTTTTT	CASSVGVSGRHPGELFF
TRBV6-5	TRBJ2-5	.	.	TGTGCCAGCAGTCCCCGACAGAGCCAAGAGACCCAGTACTTC	CASSPRQSQETQYF
TRBV5-4	TRBJ2-7	.	.	TGTGCCAGCAGCAATCATCCGGGGAGAGCGTACGAGCAGTACTTC	CASSNHPGRAYEQYF
TRBV7-9	TRBJ2-5	.	.	TGTGCCAGCAGCTTACGGGCCTCCCTGGGTGAGACCCAGTACTTC	CASSLRASLGETQYF
TRBV7-3	TRBJ2-3	TRBD1	few	TGTGCCAGCAGCTCGGGACAGGGAGTCACAGATACGCAGTATTTT	CASSSGQGVTDTQYF
TRBV30	TRBJ2-5	TRBD2	.	TGTGCCTGGAGTGGCGGGAGCGGAGAGACCCAGTACTTC	CAWSGGSGETQYF
TRBV11-1	TRBJ2-1	.	.	TGTGCCAGCAGAGGCGTAGAGAAAACCAATGAGCAGTTCTTC	CASRGVEKTNEQFF
TRBV5-1	TRBJ2-3	TRBD2	few	TGCGCCAGCAGCTTGGGGCTAGCGGCAGATACGCAGTATTTT	CASSLGLAADTQYF
TRBV19	TRBJ2-7	.	.	TGTGCCAGTAGAAGGGGAGGAGTGGAGTCGGCCTCCTACGAGCAGTACTTC	CASRRGGVESASYEQYF
TRBV30	TRBJ1-5	.	.	TGTGCCTGGACAGGGCGGAGCAATCAGCCCCAGCATTTT	CAWTGRSNQPQHF
TRBV2	TRBJ2-7	TRBD2	few	TGTGCCAGCAGTGTAGAGACTAGCGTCTCCTACGAGCAGTACTTC	CASSVETSVSYEQYF
TRBV6-5	TRBJ1-1	.	once	TGTGCCAGCAGTTACTCAGGACCGATGAACACTGAAGCTTTCTTT	CASSYSGPMNTEAFF
TRBV29-1	TRBJ2-7	TRBD2	.	TGCAGCGTTGAAGTGAGGGCTAGCGGGAGGCACGAGCAGTACTTC	CSVEVRASGRHEQYF
TRBV7-2	TRBJ2-7	.	few	TGTGCCAGCAGCCCCGCCCGTCTCGGGATCGAGCAGTACTTC	CASSPARLGIEQYF
TRBV29-1	TRBJ2-2	TRBD2	.	TGCAGCGGTGGACTAGCAGATAACACCGGGGAGCTGTTTTTT	CSGGLADNTGELFF
TRBV30	TRBJ2-4	.	few	TGTGCCTGGAGTCCCGATTTTAATCTAGCCAAAAACATTCAGTACTTC	CAWSPDFNLAKNIQYF
TRBV11-1	TRBJ2-7	TRBD2	.	TGTGCCAGCAGCTTAGCGAAGCCGGTCGGCGGGAGTGGAGAGCAGTACTTC	CASSLAKPVGGSGEQYF
TRBV30	TRBJ2-3	.	.	TGTGCCTCCCTTCGGGGGTGGACAGATACGCAGTATTTT	CASLRGWTDTQYF
TRBV7-3	TRBJ2-1	TRBD2	.	TGTGCCAGCAGCTTGGGACTAGCGGTTTACAATGAGCAGTTCTTC	CASSLGLAVYNEQFF
TRBV4-3	TRBJ2-3	.	few	TGCGCCAGCAGCCAAGTATCTAGCAGAATTGTGGCAGATACGCAGTATTTT	CASSQVSSRIVADTQYF
TRBV6-5	TRBJ1-5	.	.	TGTGCCAGCAGTCCATCTAGCGTCAGCAATCAGCCCCAGCATTTT	CASSPSSVSNQPQHF
TRBV5-1	TRBJ1-1	.	.	TGCGCCAGCACCCAAGGGCTAGGGCGCCAGACTGAAGCTTTCTTT	CASTQGLGRQTEAFF
TRBV6-5	TRBJ2-3	.	.	TGTGCCAGCAGTCGAGACTTTTCGGGTACGCAGTATTTT	CASSRDFSGTQYF
TRBV30	TRBJ1-5	.	few	TGTGCCTGGGGAACTCAGGGGAGCAATCAGCCCCAGCATTTT	CAWGTQGSNQPQHF